The 22 T cell receptor beta chains below come from one sample, sequenced in a study of OX40 agonist ivuxolimab in advanced cancers. The table came from immunoSEQ multiplex PCR; TCRdb's copy has only in-frame clones and leaves some out. This sample has tens of thousands of clones, with roughly 90% found just once. The sample here was CD4+ or CD8+ T cells sorted from blood, taken in a trial of the OX40 agonist ivuxolimab. These receptors were taken from an adult with an advanced solid tumor such as melanoma, head and neck, liver or kidney cancer.

V is TRBV6-5 and J is TRBJ2-3; D unresolved. CDR1 and CDR2 (germline): MNHEY, SVGAGI. The CDR3 contains 12 residues. The germline V and J ends were trimmed by 7 bases and 2 bases, with 7 bases remaining between them. Written as DNA, the CDR3 is TGTGCCAGCATCGGAAACACAGATACGCAGTATTTT. The encoded protein is CASIGNTDTQYF.

V gene TRBV30 combines with J gene TRBJ1-1, with D hard to call. There are 11 residues in the CDR3. V lost 0 bases and J lost 6, with 5 bases in between. CDR1 and CDR2 (germline): GTSNPN, SVGIG (reference sequence). CDR3 region: CAWSVYSEAFF. CDR3 sequence (DNA): TGTGCCTGGAGTGTATATTCTGAAGCTTTCTTT.

This chain links TRBV5-1 with TRBJ2-2; 9 nucleotides align to TRBD2. Germline CDR1 and CDR2: SGHRS and YFSETQ. The CDR3 consists of 15 residues. The V segment lost 1 base and the J segment 7 bases; nucleotides outside the gene matches: 5. The CDR3 spells CASSLLGLAVGELFF. Here the CDR3 DNA reads TGCGCCAGCAGCTTGTTGGGACTAGCAGTCGGGGAGCTGTTTTTT.

This clone was counted only a few times. V and J are TRBV7-6 and TRBJ1-5; TRBD1 matches 7 bases. CDR1 is SGHVS and CDR2 is FNYEAQ in the germline V gene. This CDR3 has 14 amino acids. After removal of 2 bases from V and 4 bases from J, the junction contained 2 bases not matched to a gene. The CDR3: CASSLSGGNQPQHF. The CDR3 DNA reads TGTGCCAGCAGCTTATCAGGGGGGAATCAGCCCCAGCATTTT.

The DNA of the CDR3 is TGTGCCAGCAGACGGCCCCAGGACTACTCCCAAGAGACCCAGTACTTC. It is translated as CASRRPQDYSQETQYF. V gene TRBV14 combines with J gene TRBJ2-5, with D possibly matching TRBD2 (6 bases). The CDR3 covers 16 residues. CDR1 SGHDN and CDR2 FVKESK come from the germline V gene. The germline V and J ends were trimmed by 6 bases and 1 base, with 18 bases remaining between them.

Only a few counts were recorded for this clone. The rearrangement uses TRBV27 and TRBJ2-7, with 9 bases matching TRBD2. Germline trimming cut 6 bases from V and 7 bases from J; bases unmatched to any gene: 10. Germline loops: CDR1 MNHEY, CDR2 SMNVEV (reference sequence). The CDR3 length is 14 residues. CDR3 coding DNA: TGTGCCAGCAGAATGACTAGCGGCTTTGTGGAGCAGTACTTC. It encodes CASRMTSGFVEQYF.

The chain uses TRBV5-4 and TRBJ2-1; unclear D gene. Germline V gives CDR1 SGHNT, CDR2 YYREEE (reference sequence). Trimming shortened V by 5 bases and J by 6 bases, and 12 bases separated the two germline ends. This CDR3 contains 13 residues. CDR3 DNA sequence: TGTGCCAGCAGTAAAGAAGGCCTCAATGAGCAGTTCTTC. This gives the protein CASSKEGLNEQFF.

V and J are TRBV2 and TRBJ1-2, with 8 bases identical to TRBD1. The CDR3 consists of 12 residues. Germline V gives CDR1 SNHLY, CDR2 FYNNEI. The trim removed 8 bases at V and 5 bases at J, leaving 4 bases unmatched. The CDR3 nucleotides read TGTGCCAGCCGGGACAGGAATTATGGCTACACCTTC. It translates to CASRDRNYGYTF.

Only one count was recorded for this clone. The chain combines TRBV28 with TRBJ1-1; 8 bases line up with TRBD1. Germline V gives CDR1 MDHEN, CDR2 SYDVKM. V gave up 6 bases and J gave up 1 base; unmatched junction bases: 4. The CDR3 length is 14 residues. As DNA, the CDR3 is TGTGCCAGCAGACCCCAGGGGGCGAACACTGAAGCTTTCTTT. This gives the protein CASRPQGANTEAFF.

The chain recombines TRBV6-1 with TRBJ2-7; possibly TRBD2 for D (5 bases). The CDR3 extends over 18 amino acids. Trimming cost V 3 bases and J 2 bases, with 23 bases left between them. CDR1 is MNHNS, CDR2 SASEGT, per germline. CDR3 in amino acids: CASSDFGRRVPPTYEQYF. DNA for the CDR3: TGTGCCAGCAGTGATTTCGGAAGGCGGGTTCCCCCGACCTACGAGCAGTACTTC.

V usage is TRBV6-5 and J usage is TRBJ2-7, with D maybe TRBD1 (6 bases). Trimming pared 2 bases from V and 6 bases from J, leaving 14 bases between. This CDR3 region has 14 residues. Looked up from germline, CDR1 is MNHEY and CDR2 is SVGAGI. The CDR3 DNA follows: TGTGCCAGCAGTTACCCCGGCAGGGGAGCCGAGCAGTACTTC. Amino acid sequence: CASSYPGRGAEQYF.

The chain joins TRBV6-6 to TRBJ2-3; possible D gene TRBD1, 8 bases. Germline V gene sequence: CDR1 MNHNY, CDR2 SVGAGI (reference sequence). Trimming removed 10 bases from V and 5 bases from J, with 16 bases in between. The CDR3 loop spans 13 amino acids. This CDR3 reads CAISDREGDTQYF. CDR3 DNA: TGTGCCATCTCGGACAGGGAGGGAGATACGCAGTATTTT.

V gene TRBV28 combines with J gene TRBJ1-1, with D uncertain. Trimming pared 7 bases from V and 0 bases from J, leaving 15 bases between. CDR3 size: 15 residues. CDR1 is MDHEN, CDR2 SYDVKM, per germline. CDR3 coding DNA: TGTGCCAGCACTCTCGGGGTCACGGTGAACACTGAAGCTTTCTTT. Amino acids: CASTLGVTVNTEAFF.

This chain connects TRBV10-3 to TRBJ1-2; D is unclear. With 7 bases removed from V and 8 bases from J, the gap between germline ends came to 11 bases. Germline loops: CDR1 ENHRY, CDR2 SYGVKD. The CDR3 extends over 11 amino acids. The CDR3 sequence is CAITDGGGYTF. The CDR3 DNA reads as TGTGCCATCACCGACGGCGGCGGCTACACCTTC.

V and J are TRBV5-1 and TRBJ1-4; D possibly corresponds to TRBD1 (6 bases). Germline assignment: CDR1 SGHRS and CDR2 YFSETQ. The CDR3 totals 15 residues. Trimming took off 7 bases at V and 4 bases at J, with 17 bases between the two ends. DNA of the CDR3: TGCGCCAGCGGGCTATCAGGGGCGGGTAATGAAAAACTGTTTTTT. It encodes CASGLSGAGNEKLFF.

The chain's CDR3 is CASGPDSYEQYF. The CDR3 DNA reads as TGTGCCAGCGGACCTGATTCCTACGAGCAGTACTTC. The rearrangement joins TRBV7-9 to TRBJ2-7, with unresolved D. CDR3 length: 12 amino acids. Germline CDR1 is SEHNR and CDR2 is FQNEAQ (reference sequence). V dropped 8 bases and J dropped 1 base, with 9 bases sitting between them.

The CDR3 region has the DNA TGTGCCAGCAGCACCCGGGCGGGTGGTAACAATGAGCAGTTCTTC. Its translation: CASSTRAGGNNEQFF. V usage is TRBV28 and J usage is TRBJ2-1; the D gene is possibly TRBD2 (5 bases). The CDR3 runs to 15 residues. Germline V lookup: CDR1 MDHEN, CDR2 SYDVKM. Trimming removed 6 bases from V and 5 bases from J, with 17 bases in between.

V gene TRBV7-2 combines with J gene TRBJ2-5; perhaps D is TRBD1 or TRBD2 (5 bases each). CDR1 is SGHTA, CDR2 FQGNSA, per germline. With 1 base removed from V and 4 bases from J, the gap between germline ends came to 16 bases. The CDR3 has 16 residues. The CDR3 loop is CASSLGAGSGAETQYF. Written as DNA, the CDR3 is TGTGCCAGCAGCTTAGGGGCAGGGAGTGGGGCAGAGACCCAGTACTTC.

The chain links TRBV2 to TRBJ1-5; D is unclear. Trimming shortened V by 8 bases and J by 1 base, and 12 bases separated the two germline ends. Germline V gene sequence: CDR1 SNHLY, CDR2 FYNNEI. The CDR3 sequence is 14 residues long. The CDR3 DNA is TGTGCCAGCTCGTCACAGTTCAGCAATCAGCCCCAGCATTTT. Its protein is CASSSQFSNQPQHF.

This chain connects TRBV27 to TRBJ1-2; perhaps TRBD1 as D (5 bases). The V gene lost 7 bases and the J gene lost 2 bases, with 17 bases spanning the gap. This CDR3 spans 15 amino acids. Germline V gene sequence: CDR1 MNHEY, CDR2 SMNVEV (reference sequence). In DNA form, the CDR3 reads TGTGCCAGCACCTCCTTCGGGCAGGGAAACTATGGCTACACCTTC. Its translation is CASTSFGQGNYGYTF.

This sequence joins TRBV11-2 and TRBJ1-2; 8 bases line up with TRBD1. V trimming: 0 bases; J trimming: 7 bases; junction bases outside the gene matches: 13. The CDR3 sequence is 17 residues long. The V gene's germline CDR1 is SGHAT and CDR2 FQNNGV. CDR3: CASSLDDRTGKVAGYTF. In DNA, the CDR3 is TGTGCCAGCAGCTTAGATGATAGGACAGGGAAGGTGGCTGGCTACACCTTC.

This clone was detected only a few times. The V and J genes are TRBV9 and TRBJ2-1; TRBD2 is a possible D gene (6 bases). The V and J ends lost 4 bases and 7 bases respectively, with 18 bases between them. CDR3 length equals 15 residues. Germline values: CDR1 SGDLS, CDR2 YYNGEE. The CDR3 loop reads CASSLSGGIENEQFF. DNA of the CDR3: TGTGCCAGCAGCCTTAGCGGCGGGATAGAGAATGAGCAGTTCTTC. The full variable domain, its missing parts supplied by reference TRBV9 and TRBJ2-1, is DSGVTQTPKHLITATGQRVTLRCSPRSGDLSVYWYQQSLDQGLQFLIQYYNGEERAKGNILERFSAQQFPDLHSELNLSSLELGDSALYFCASSLSGGIENEQFFGPGTRLTVL.